Below are 17 T cell receptor beta chains sequenced from a single sample in a study of shared clonotypes between healthy human individuals. Naive CD8 isolation took CD45RO-negative cells positively selected for CCR7 and excluded terminally differentiated effector memory CD45RA+ cells. Assay used: immunoSEQ multiplex PCR; TCRdb lists only in-frame clones, some missing. The repertoire holds about 800,000 clones, with 95% to 97% as singletons. The sequenced sample was naive CD8+ T cells sorted from blood. The receptors derive from a man aged 25 to 40 in good health.

The chain couples TRBV14 to TRBJ1-1; no clear D gene. Germline V gene lookup returns CDR1 SGHDN and CDR2 FVKESK. This CDR3 is built from 13 residues. Trimming removed 4 bases from V and 3 bases from J, with 9 bases in between. CDR3 DNA sequence: TGTGCCAGCAGCCTAAACACGCACACTGAAGCTTTCTTT. Protein sequence: CASSLNTHTEAFF.

V gene TRBV7-6 combines with J gene TRBJ2-2; D may correspond to TRBD1 or TRBD2 (6 bases each). V was trimmed by 4 bases and J by 3 bases, leaving 15 bases between them. This CDR3 has 16 amino acids. Germline CDR1 is SGHVS and CDR2 is FNYEAQ. This CDR3 is CASSSGGGQDTGELFF. The CDR3 DNA reads as TGTGCCAGCAGCTCAGGAGGGGGGCAGGACACCGGGGAGCTGTTTTTT.

The genes are TRBV14 and TRBJ2-2; the D gene is possibly TRBD2 (5 bases). CDR3 length: 17 amino acids. From germline, CDR1 is SGHDN and CDR2 FVKESK. Trimming pared 0 bases from V and 7 bases from J, leaving 18 bases between. This CDR3 reads CASSQDQSAGVGGELFF. The CDR3 coding sequence is TGTGCCAGCAGCCAAGATCAGAGCGCGGGCGTTGGCGGGGAGCTGTTTTTT.

This clone was recorded once. The chain has TRBV28 and TRBJ2-7, with a possible D match to TRBD2 (5 bases). CDR1 is MDHEN, CDR2 SYDVKM, per germline. V lost 8 bases and J lost 7, with 9 bases in between. This CDR3 has 10 amino acids. The CDR3 here is CASHPGEQYF. The CDR3 nucleotides read TGTGCCAGCCACCCGGGGGAGCAGTACTTC.

The rearrangement uses TRBV4-1 and TRBJ2-4; 12 bases match TRBD2. The germline gives CDR1 MGHRA, CDR2 YSYEKL. V was clipped by 1 base and J by 7 bases; unmatched bases: 5. CDR3 size: 16 residues. CDR3 in DNA: TGCGCCAGCAGCCAAGCGACTAGCGGGAGTAGCAACATTCAGTACTTC. It codes for CASSQATSGSSNIQYF.

The gene calls are TRBV10-2 and TRBJ2-7; 10 bases line up with TRBD2. The CDR3 sequence is 14 residues long. CDR1 and CDR2 from the germline V gene are WSHSY and SAAADI. V shed 6 bases, J shed 4 bases, and the junction held 6 bases outside the gene matches. CDR3 DNA: TGCGCCAGCAGGGGCCTAGCGGGAGAATACGAGCAGTACTTC. It is translated as CASRGLAGEYEQYF.

This chain links TRBV11-3 with TRBJ2-2; D is uncertain. The CDR3 extends over 13 amino acids. Per the germline V gene, CDR1 is SGHNT and CDR2 is YENEEA. With 4 bases removed from V and 1 base from J, the gap between germline ends came to 4 bases. The DNA of the CDR3 is TGTGCCAGCAGCTCCGTGAACACCGGGGAGCTGTTTTTT. Translated, it gives CASSSVNTGELFF.

This clone has only one observation. The J gene is TRBJ2-2, the V gene TRBV4-1, with D unresolved. The V end was cut by 0 bases, the J end by 5 bases, with 7 bases between. The CDR3 runs 14 residues. Germline-derived CDR1 and CDR2 are MGHRA and YSYEKL. The CDR3 protein is CASSQEWVTGELFF. In DNA, the CDR3 is TGCGCCAGCAGCCAAGAGTGGGTTACCGGGGAGCTGTTTTTT.

V gene TRBV28 combines with J gene TRBJ1-5; no definite D call. This CDR3 has 16 residues. V lost 7 bases and J lost 0, with 16 bases in between. CDR1 and CDR2 from the germline V gene are MDHEN and SYDVKM. CDR3 in DNA: TGTGCCAGCACCCTTCTGGGCGGGGTTAGCAATCAGCCCCAGCATTTT. This codes for CASTLLGGVSNQPQHF.

This chain links TRBV7-9 with TRBJ2-7, with D tentatively TRBD2 (5 bases). V shed 3 bases and J shed 5 bases, with 14 bases lying between them. The CDR3 has 14 amino acids. Germline values: CDR1 SEHNR, CDR2 FQNEAQ (reference sequence). In DNA form, the CDR3 reads TGTGCCAGCAGCTTTTCTACCGGGATTCACGAGCAGTACTTC. Translating gives CASSFSTGIHEQYF.

Comment on this clone: Relative to the germline gene, one junction end is altered; a read error may explain this. The V and J genes are TRBV7-9 and TRBJ2-7; 11 positions match TRBD2. The germline gives CDR1 SEHNR, CDR2 FQNEAQ (reference sequence). This CDR3 is 12 amino acids long. CDR3 nucleotides: TGTGCCAGCAGCTTGCTGACTAGCGGGAAGAGCTTC. Protein product: CASSLLTSGKSF. Variable domain in full (rest from reference TRBV7-9 and TRBJ2-7): DTGVSQNPRHKITKRGQNVTFRCDPISEHNRLYWYRQTLGQGPEFLTYFQNEAQLEKSRLLSDRFSAERPKGSFSTLEIQRTEQGDSAMYLCASSLLTSGKSFGPGTRLTVT.

DNA for the CDR3: TGTGCCAGCAGCTCACGACACAGGGAGAACACCGGGGAGCTGTTTTTT. Amino acid sequence: CASSSRHRENTGELFF. This sequence joins TRBV28 and TRBJ2-2; TRBD1 is a possible D gene (6 bases). Per the germline V gene, CDR1 is MDHEN and CDR2 is SYDVKM. The CDR3 is made up of 16 amino acids. The germline V and J ends were trimmed by 6 bases and 1 base, with 15 bases remaining between them.

The chain is built from TRBV19 and TRBJ1-2, with D perhaps matching TRBD1 (5 bases). CDR1 is LNHDA and CDR2 is SQIVND in the germline V gene (reference sequence). V was shortened by 5 bases and J by 4 bases, with 23 bases between the two germline ends. The CDR3 is made up of 17 amino acids. The DNA for the CDR3 is TGTGCCAGTAGTCATGCCCCCGACAGCTTTCGATTCTATGGCTACACCTTC. Amino acid sequence: CASSHAPDSFRFYGYTF.

This chain connects TRBV5-1 to TRBJ2-7, with D unresolved. The V gene lost 4 bases and the J gene lost 0 bases, with 2 bases spanning the gap. The germline CDR1 and CDR2 sequences are SGHRS and YFSETQ. The CDR3 loop spans 11 amino acids. CDR3 protein: CASSTSYEQYF. The CDR3 nucleotides read TGCGCCAGCAGCACCTCCTACGAGCAGTACTTC.

V is TRBV28 and J is TRBJ2-4; D tentatively fits TRBD1 or TRBD2 (6 bases each). The CDR3 runs to 16 residues. V lost 1 base and J lost 6, with 16 bases in between. Germline V gene data show CDR1 as MDHEN and CDR2 as SYDVKM. The CDR3 sequence: CASSLSLRGRLNIQYF. The CDR3 DNA is TGTGCCAGCAGTTTATCGTTAAGGGGGAGGTTAAACATTCAGTACTTC.

This clone has a single count. This sequence joins TRBV29-1 and TRBJ1-1, with D possibly TRBD1 on 5 matching bases. V lost 1 base to trimming and J lost 3 bases, with 12 bases between them. CDR1 SQVTM and CDR2 ANQGSEA come from the germline V gene. CDR3 length equals 14 residues. This CDR3 reads CSVEVEQAYTEAFF. The CDR3 nucleotides are TGCAGCGTTGAAGTTGAACAGGCTTACACTGAAGCTTTCTTT. The full variable domain, its missing parts supplied by reference TRBV29-1 and TRBJ1-1, is SAVISQKPSRDICQRGTSLTIQCQVDSQVTMMFWYRQQPGQSLTLIATANQGSEATYESGFVIDKFPISRPNLTFSTLTVSNMSPEDSSIYLCSVEVEQAYTEAFFGQGTRLTVV.

The chain is built from TRBV27 and TRBJ2-3; 10 positions agree with TRBD2. Per the germline V gene, CDR1 is MNHEY and CDR2 is SMNVEV (reference sequence). The CDR3 totals 16 residues. Trimming removed 2 bases from V and 2 bases from J; junction bases left unmatched: 4. CDR3 protein: CASSLASGRLTDTQYF. CDR3 in DNA: TGTGCCAGCAGTTTAGCTAGCGGGAGACTCACAGATACGCAGTATTTT.